This T cell receptor beta chain was identified during a study of technical replicates of blood from a few donors. TCRdb keeps only in-frame clones here, not all; method: immunoSEQ multiplex PCR. The repertoire consists of 65,000 to 85,000 clones, with 85% to 95% occurring once and the leading ten covering around 0.4%. V gave up 3 bases and J gave up 11 bases; unmatched junction bases: 14. This CDR3 region has 16 residues. Per germline, CDR1 KGHSH and CDR2 LQKENI. This chain uses TRBV18 with TRBJ1-4; 8 bases line up with TRBD1. The receptor was derived from a human donor in good health. The sequencing sample was made of T cells isolated from PBMCs. CDR3 region: CASSPSPGQAANKLFF. The CDR3 DNA is TGTGCCAGCTCACCGTCTCCGGGACAGGCGGCTAATAAACTGTTTTTT.